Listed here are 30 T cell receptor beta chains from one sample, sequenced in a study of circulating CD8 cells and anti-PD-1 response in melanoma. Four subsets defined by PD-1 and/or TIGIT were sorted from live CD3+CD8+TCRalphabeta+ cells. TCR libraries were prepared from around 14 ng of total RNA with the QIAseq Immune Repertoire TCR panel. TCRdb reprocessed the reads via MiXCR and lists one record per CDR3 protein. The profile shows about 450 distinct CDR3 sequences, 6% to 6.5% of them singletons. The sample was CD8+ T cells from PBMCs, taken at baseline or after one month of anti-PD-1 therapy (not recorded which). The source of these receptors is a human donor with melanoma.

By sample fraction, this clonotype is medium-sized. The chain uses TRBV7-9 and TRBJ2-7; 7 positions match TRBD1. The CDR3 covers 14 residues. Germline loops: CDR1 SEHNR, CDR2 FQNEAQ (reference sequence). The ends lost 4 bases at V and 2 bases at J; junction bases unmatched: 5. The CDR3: CASSSYGQAYEQYF. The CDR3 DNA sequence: TGTGCCAGCAGCTCCTACGGACAGGCCTACGAGCAGTACTTC.

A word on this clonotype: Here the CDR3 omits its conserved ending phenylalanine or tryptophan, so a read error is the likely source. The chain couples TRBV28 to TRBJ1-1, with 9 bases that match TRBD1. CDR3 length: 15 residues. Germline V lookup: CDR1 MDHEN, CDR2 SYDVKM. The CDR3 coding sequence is TGTGTCAGCAGTTTTACGGACAGGGGTGACACTGAAGCTTTCCTT. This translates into CVSSFTDRGDTEAFL.

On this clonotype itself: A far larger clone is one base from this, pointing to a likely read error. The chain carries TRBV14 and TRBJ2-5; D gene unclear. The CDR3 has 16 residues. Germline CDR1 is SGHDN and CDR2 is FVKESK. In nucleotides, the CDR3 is TGTGCCAGCAGCCTGCTGGATAAGAAAATAGCCTACGAGCAGCACTTC. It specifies CASSLLDKKIAYEQHF.

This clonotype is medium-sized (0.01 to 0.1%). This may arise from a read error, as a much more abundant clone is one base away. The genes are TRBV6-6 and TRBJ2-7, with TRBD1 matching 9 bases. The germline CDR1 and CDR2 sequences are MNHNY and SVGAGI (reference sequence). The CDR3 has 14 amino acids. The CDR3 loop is CASSYRDRDWELYF. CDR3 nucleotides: TGTGCCAGCAGTTACCGGGACAGGGATTGGGAGCTGTACTTC.

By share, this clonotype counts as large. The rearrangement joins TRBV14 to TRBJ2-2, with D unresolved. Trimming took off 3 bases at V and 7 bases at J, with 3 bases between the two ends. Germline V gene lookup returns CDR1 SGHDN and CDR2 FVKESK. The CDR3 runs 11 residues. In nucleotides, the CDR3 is TGTGCCAGCAGCCAGGTCGGGGAGCTGTTTTTT. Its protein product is CASSQVGELFF.

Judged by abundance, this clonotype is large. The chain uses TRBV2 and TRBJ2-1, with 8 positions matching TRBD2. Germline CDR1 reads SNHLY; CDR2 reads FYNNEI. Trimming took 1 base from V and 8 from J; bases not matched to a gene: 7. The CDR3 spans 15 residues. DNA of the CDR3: TGTGCCAGCAGTGAAGGAAGCGGGGGTTTCGATGAGCAGTTCTTC. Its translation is CASSEGSGGFDEQFF.

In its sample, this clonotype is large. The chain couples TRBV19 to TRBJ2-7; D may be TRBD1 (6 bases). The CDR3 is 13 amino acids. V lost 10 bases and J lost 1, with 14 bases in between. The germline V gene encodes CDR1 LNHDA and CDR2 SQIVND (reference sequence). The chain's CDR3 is CATRDNPSYEQYF. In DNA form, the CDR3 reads TGTGCCACCCGGGACAATCCTTCCTACGAGCAGTACTTC.

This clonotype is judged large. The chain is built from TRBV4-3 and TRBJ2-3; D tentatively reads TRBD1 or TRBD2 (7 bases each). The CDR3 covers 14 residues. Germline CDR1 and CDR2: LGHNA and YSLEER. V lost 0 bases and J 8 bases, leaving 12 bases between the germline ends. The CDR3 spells CASSQDAGGGTQYF. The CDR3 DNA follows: TGCGCCAGCAGCCAAGACGCAGGGGGGGGTACGCAGTATTTT.

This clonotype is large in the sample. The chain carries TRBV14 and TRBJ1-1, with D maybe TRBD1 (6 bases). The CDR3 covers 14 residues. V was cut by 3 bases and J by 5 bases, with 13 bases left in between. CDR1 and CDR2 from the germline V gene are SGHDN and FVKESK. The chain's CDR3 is CASSHVGGLTEAFF. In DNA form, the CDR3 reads TGTGCCAGCAGCCATGTAGGGGGGCTTACTGAAGCTTTCTTT. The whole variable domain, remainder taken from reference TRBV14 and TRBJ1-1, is EAGVTQFPSHSVIEKGQTVTLRCDPISGHDNLYWYRRVMGKEIKFLLHFVKESKQDESGMPNNRFLAERTGGTYSTLKVQPAELEDSGVYFCASSHVGGLTEAFFGQGTRLTVV.

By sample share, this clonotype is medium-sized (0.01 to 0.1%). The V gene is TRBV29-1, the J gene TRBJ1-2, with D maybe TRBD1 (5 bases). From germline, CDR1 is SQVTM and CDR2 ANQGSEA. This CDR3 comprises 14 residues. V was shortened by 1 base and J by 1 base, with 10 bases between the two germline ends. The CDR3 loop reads CSVEVGGINYGYTF. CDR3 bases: TGCAGCGTTGAAGTCGGGGGGATTAACTATGGCTACACCTTC.

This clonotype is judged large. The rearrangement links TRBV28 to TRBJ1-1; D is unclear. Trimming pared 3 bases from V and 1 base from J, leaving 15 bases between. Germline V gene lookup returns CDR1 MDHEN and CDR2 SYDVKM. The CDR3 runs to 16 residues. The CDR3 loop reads CASSFPLGQKNTEAFF. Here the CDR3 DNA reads TGTGCCAGCAGTTTTCCCCTCGGCCAGAAGAACACTGAAGCTTTCTTT.

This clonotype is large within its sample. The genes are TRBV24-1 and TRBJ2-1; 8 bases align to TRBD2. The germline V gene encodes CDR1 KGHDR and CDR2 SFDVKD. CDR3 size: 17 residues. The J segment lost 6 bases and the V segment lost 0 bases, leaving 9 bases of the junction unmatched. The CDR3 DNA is TGTGCCACCAGTGATTTGTCGGTGGCGGGGGGCCTCAATGAGCAGTTCTTC. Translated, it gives CATSDLSVAGGLNEQFF.

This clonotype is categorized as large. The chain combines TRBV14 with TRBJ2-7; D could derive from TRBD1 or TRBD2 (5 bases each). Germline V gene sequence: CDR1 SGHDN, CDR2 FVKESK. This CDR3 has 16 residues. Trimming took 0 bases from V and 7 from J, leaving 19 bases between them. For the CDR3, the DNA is TGTGCCAGCAGCCAAGATTTTGGCAGGGACCAGTGGGAGCAGTACTTC. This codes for CASSQDFGRDQWEQYF.

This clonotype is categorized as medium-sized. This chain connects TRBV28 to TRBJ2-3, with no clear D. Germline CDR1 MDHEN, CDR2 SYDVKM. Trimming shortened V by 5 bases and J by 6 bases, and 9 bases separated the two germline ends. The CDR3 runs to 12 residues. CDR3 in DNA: TGTGCCAGCAGTCTAACCCACGATACGCAGTATTTT. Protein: CASSLTHDTQYF.

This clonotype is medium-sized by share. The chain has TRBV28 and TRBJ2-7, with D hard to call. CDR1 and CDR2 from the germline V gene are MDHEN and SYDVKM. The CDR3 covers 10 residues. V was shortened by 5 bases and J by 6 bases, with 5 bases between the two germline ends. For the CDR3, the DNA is TGTGCCAGCAGTCTTACCGAGCAGTACTTC. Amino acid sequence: CASSLTEQYF.

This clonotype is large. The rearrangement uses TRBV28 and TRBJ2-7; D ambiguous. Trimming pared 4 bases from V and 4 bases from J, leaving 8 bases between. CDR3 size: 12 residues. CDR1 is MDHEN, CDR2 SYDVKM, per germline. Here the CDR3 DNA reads TGTGCCAGCAGTTCCCTCAGATACGAGCAGTACTTC. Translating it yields CASSSLRYEQYF.

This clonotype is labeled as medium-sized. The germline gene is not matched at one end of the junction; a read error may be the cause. The CDR3: CASSEGKESYGYTF. The CDR3 DNA follows: TGTGCCAGCAGCGAAGGCAAAGAGTCCTATGGCTACACCTTC. The V gene is TRBV2, the J gene TRBJ1-2, with unresolved D. This CDR3 comprises 14 residues. Looked up from germline, CDR1 is SNHLY and CDR2 is FYNNEI. The full variable domain, in which reference TRBV2 and TRBJ1-2 provide the parts outside the CDR3, is EPEVTQTPSHQVTQMGQEVILRCVPISNHLYFYWYRQILGQKVEFLVSFYNNEISEKSEIFDDQFSVERPDGSNFTLKIRSTKLEDSAMYFCASSEGKESYGYTFGSGTRLTVV.

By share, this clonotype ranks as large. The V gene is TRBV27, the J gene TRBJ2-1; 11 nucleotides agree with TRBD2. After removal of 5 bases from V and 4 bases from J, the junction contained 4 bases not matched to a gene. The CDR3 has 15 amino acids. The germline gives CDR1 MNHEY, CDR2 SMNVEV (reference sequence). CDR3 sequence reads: CASSIAGGPYNEQFF. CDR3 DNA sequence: TGTGCCAGCAGTATAGCGGGAGGGCCGTACAATGAGCAGTTCTTC.

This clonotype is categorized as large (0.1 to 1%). CDR3 coding DNA: TGTGCCAGCAGCTCGACTAGCGGGTTGAACACCGGGGAGCTGTTTTTT. It translates to CASSSTSGLNTGELFF. The rearrangement joins TRBV5-5 to TRBJ2-2, with 10 bases matching TRBD2. Germline V CDR1 and CDR2: SGHKS, YYEKEE (reference sequence). Trimming at V came to 3 bases and at J to 1 base, leaving 3 bases not matched to a gene. The CDR3 has 16 amino acids.

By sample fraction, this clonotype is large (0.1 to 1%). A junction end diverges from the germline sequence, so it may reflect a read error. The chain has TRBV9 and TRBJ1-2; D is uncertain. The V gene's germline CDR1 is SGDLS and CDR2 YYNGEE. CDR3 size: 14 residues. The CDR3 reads CASSPYRVDPLPSF. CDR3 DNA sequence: TGTGCCAGCAGCCCATACCGGGTGGACCCGCTACCTTCGTTC.

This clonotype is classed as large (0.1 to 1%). The CDR3 spells CASSEFLYTGRNTIYF. The CDR3, as DNA: TGTGCCAGCAGTGAATTCCTCTACACGGGTAGAAACACCATATATTTT. This chain uses TRBV2 with TRBJ1-3; D is uncertain. In germline, CDR1 is SNHLY, CDR2 FYNNEI. V dropped 2 bases and J dropped 5 bases, with 16 bases sitting between them. The CDR3 runs 16 residues.

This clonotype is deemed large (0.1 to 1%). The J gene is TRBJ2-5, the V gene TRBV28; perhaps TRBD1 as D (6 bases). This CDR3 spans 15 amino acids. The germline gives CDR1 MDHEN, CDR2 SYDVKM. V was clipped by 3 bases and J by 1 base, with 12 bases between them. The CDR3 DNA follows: TGTGCCAGCAGTTTCCCCAACAGGGCCCAAGAGACCCAGTACTTC. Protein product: CASSFPNRAQETQYF.

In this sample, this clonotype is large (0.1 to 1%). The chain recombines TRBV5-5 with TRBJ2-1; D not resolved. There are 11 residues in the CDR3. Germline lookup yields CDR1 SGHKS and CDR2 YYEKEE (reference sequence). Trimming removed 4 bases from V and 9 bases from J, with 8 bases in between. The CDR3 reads CASSPGFEQFF. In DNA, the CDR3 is TGTGCCAGCAGCCCTGGATTTGAGCAGTTCTTC.

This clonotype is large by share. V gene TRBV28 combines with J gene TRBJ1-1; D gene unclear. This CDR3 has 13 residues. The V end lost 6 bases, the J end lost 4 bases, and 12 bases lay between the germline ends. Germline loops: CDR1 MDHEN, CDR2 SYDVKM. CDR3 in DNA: TGTGCCAGCAGGATTGGGGAAACCACTGAAGCTTTCTTT. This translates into CASRIGETTEAFF.

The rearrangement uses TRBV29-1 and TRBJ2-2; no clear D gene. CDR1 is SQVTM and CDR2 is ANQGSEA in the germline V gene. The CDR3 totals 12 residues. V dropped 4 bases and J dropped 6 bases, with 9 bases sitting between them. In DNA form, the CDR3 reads TGCAGCGTTGGGAGTGGGGCCGGGGAGCTGTTTTTT. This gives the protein CSVGSGAGELFF.

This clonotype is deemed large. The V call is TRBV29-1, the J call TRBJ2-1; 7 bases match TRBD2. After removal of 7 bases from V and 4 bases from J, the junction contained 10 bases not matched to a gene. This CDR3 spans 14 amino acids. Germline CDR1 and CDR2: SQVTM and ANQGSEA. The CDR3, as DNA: TGCAGCGCTGAGGGCGGGAGTAATTACAATGAGCAGTTCTTC. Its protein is CSAEGGSNYNEQFF.

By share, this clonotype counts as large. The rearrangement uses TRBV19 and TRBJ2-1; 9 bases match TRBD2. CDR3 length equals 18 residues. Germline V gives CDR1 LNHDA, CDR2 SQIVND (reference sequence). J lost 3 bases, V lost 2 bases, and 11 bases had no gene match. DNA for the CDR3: TGTGCCAGTAGTATATCCTCTGCGGGAGGGTCACACTACAATGAGCAGTTCTTC. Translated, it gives CASSISSAGGSHYNEQFF. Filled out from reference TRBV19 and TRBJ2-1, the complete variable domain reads DGGITQSPKYLFRKEGQNVTLSCEQNLNHDAMYWYRQDPGQGLRLIYYSQIVNDFQKGDIAEGYSVSREKKESFPLTVTSAQKNPTAFYLCASSISSAGGSHYNEQFFGPGTRLTVL.

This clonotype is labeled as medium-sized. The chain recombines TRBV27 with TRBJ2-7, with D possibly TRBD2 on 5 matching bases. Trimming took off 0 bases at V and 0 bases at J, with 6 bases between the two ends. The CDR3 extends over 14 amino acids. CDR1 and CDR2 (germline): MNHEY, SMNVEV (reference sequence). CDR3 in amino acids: CASSLSRGSYEQYF. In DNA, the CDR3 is TGTGCCAGCAGTTTATCTCGGGGCTCCTACGAGCAGTACTTC.

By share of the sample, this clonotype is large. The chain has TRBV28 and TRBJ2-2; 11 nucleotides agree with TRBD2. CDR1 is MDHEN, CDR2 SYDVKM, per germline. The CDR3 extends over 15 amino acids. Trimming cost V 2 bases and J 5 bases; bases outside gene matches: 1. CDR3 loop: CASSLTSGSTGELFF. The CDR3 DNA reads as TGTGCCAGCAGTTTAACTAGCGGGAGTACCGGGGAGCTGTTTTTT. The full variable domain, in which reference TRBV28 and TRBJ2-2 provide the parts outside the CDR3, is DVKVTQSSRYLVKRTGEKVFLECVQDMDHENMFWYRQDPGLGLRLIYFSYDVKMKEKGDIPEGYSVSREKKERFSLILESASTNQTSMYLCASSLTSGSTGELFFGEGSRLTVL.

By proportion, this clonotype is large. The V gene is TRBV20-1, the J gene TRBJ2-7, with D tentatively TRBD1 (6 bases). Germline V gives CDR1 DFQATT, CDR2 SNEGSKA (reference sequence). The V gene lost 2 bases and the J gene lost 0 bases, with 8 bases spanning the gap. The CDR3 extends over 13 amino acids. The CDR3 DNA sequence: TGCAGTGCTAGACCAGGGGACTCCTACGAGCAGTACTTC. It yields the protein CSARPGDSYEQYF.